The 24 T cell receptor beta chains below all came from one sample that was sequenced in a study of blood T cell repertoires in COVID-19. This table comes from immunoSEQ multiplex PCR, and its TCRdb copy is limited to in-frame clones, with some not included. This table has about 39,000 clones, approximately 78% appearing once. Source material: peripheral blood. These receptors were obtained from a human donor in a cohort sampled during active or convalescent COVID-19. The donor label of this sample is uncertain.

The chain combines TRBV11-2 with TRBJ2-7, with 10 nucleotides matching TRBD2. CDR3 length: 15 amino acids. Trimming at V came to 1 base and at J to 6 bases, leaving 6 bases not matched to a gene. The V gene's germline CDR1 is SGHAT and CDR2 FQNNGV. Here the CDR3 reads CASSLGLAGDGEQYF. The DNA of the CDR3 is TGTGCCAGCAGCTTAGGGCTAGCGGGAGACGGCGAGCAGTACTTC.

The chain employs TRBV11-2 and TRBJ2-5, with 9 nucleotides matching TRBD1. The CDR3 totals 16 residues. Germline V gives CDR1 SGHAT, CDR2 FQNNGV. With 0 bases clipped from V and 2 bases from J, the junction kept 4 bases outside the gene matches. CDR3 DNA sequence: TGTGCCAGCAGCTTAGATGGGACAGGGATTCAAGAGACCCAGTACTTC. This gives the protein CASSLDGTGIQETQYF.

The chain uses TRBV2 and TRBJ1-4; 9 bases are shared with TRBD1. V was pared by 7 bases and J by 6 bases, with 3 bases of the junction left unmatched. The CDR3 length is 13 residues. Germline CDR1 is SNHLY and CDR2 is FYNNEI. DNA of the CDR3: TGTGCCAGCAACAGGGGGCTCGATGAAAAACTGTTTTTT. As protein: CASNRGLDEKLFF.

V is TRBV7-6 and J is TRBJ2-1, with 11 nucleotides matching TRBD2. After removal of 5 bases from V and 5 bases from J, the junction contained 8 bases not matched to a gene. Germline V gene data show CDR1 as SGHVS and CDR2 as FNYEAQ. The CDR3 consists of 16 residues. This chain's CDR3 is CASSLLAGVLHNEQFF. The CDR3 DNA reads TGTGCCAGCAGCCTACTAGCGGGAGTCCTACACAATGAGCAGTTCTTC. The full variable domain, with the rest looked up from reference TRBV7-6 and TRBJ2-1, is GAGVSQSPRYKVTKRGQDVALRCDPISGHVSLYWYRQALGQGPEFLTYFNYEAQQDKSGLPNDRFSAERPEGSISTLTIQRTEQRDSAMYRCASSLLAGVLHNEQFFGPGTRLTVL.

This chain's CDR3 is CASSTDSLEAFF. The CDR3 DNA reads as TGTGCCAGCAGCACGGACAGCTTAGAAGCTTTCTTT. The chain links TRBV7-9 to TRBJ1-1, with D possibly matching TRBD1 (6 bases). CDR1 SEHNR and CDR2 FQNEAQ come from the germline V gene (reference sequence). The CDR3 spans 12 residues. The germline V and J ends were trimmed by 5 bases and 8 bases, with 12 bases remaining between them.

The V call is TRBV29-1, the J call TRBJ2-5, with 8 bases fitting TRBD2. The CDR3 contains 13 residues. V lost 6 bases, J lost 7 bases, and 10 bases stayed unmatched. The germline V gene has CDR1 SQVTM and CDR2 ANQGSEA. CDR3 loop: CSVVGTGGGTQYF. The CDR3 DNA is TGCAGCGTCGTAGGGACGGGAGGGGGGACCCAGTACTTC.

Relative to its sample, this clone is hyperexpanded (1% or more). This rearrangement joins TRBV18 to TRBJ2-6; 8 nucleotides line up with TRBD2. The CDR3 totals 18 residues. Germline CDR1 and CDR2: KGHSH and LQKENI. J was trimmed by 0 bases and V by 6 bases; bases with no gene match: 10. The CDR3 bases are TGTGCCAGCTCGGTCACTAGCGGACCTTTCTCTGGGGCCAACGTCCTGACTTTC. Encoded protein: CASSVTSGPFSGANVLTF.

This clone was seen many times. This chain joins TRBV4-3 and TRBJ2-6; 8 nucleotides align to TRBD2. The length of the CDR3 is 19 residues. Germline-derived CDR1 and CDR2 are LGHNA and YSLEER. V was clipped by 1 base and J by 4 bases; unmatched bases: 12. The CDR3 is CASSQGSAGDLGGANVLTF. The CDR3 DNA is TGCGCCAGCAGCCAAGGTTCAGCGGGGGATTTAGGAGGGGCCAACGTCCTGACTTTC.

The V and J genes are TRBV4-3 and TRBJ1-1, with D tentatively TRBD1 (5 bases). Germline CDR1 and CDR2: LGHNA and YSLEER. Trimming took off 0 bases at V and 6 bases at J, with 14 bases between the two ends. The CDR3 sequence is 15 residues long. The CDR3 nucleotides are TGCGCCAGCAGCCAAGATAGGAGGGGACTGGCTGAAGCTTTCTTT. It encodes CASSQDRRGLAEAFF.

The rearrangement links TRBV19 to TRBJ2-1; 11 bases agree with TRBD2. There are 16 residues in the CDR3. The junction had 5 bases not matched to a gene; V was cut back by 4 bases and J by 3 bases. Germline V gene sequence: CDR1 LNHDA, CDR2 SQIVND (reference sequence). DNA for the CDR3: TGTGCCAGTAGTAAATCGGGACTAGCGGACTACAATGAGCAGTTCTTC. Protein sequence: CASSKSGLADYNEQFF.

The rearrangement joins TRBV7-2 to TRBJ1-2, with D perhaps matching TRBD1 (6 bases). Germline CDR1 and CDR2: SGHTA and FQGNSA. The CDR3 covers 15 residues. Trimming removed 2 bases at V and 8 bases at J, with 18 bases between. The CDR3 spells CASSLQGPAGVGYTF. The CDR3 DNA sequence: TGTGCCAGCAGCTTACAGGGCCCCGCAGGGGTAGGCTACACCTTC.

The rearrangement joins TRBV9 to TRBJ2-2, with D possibly matching TRBD2 (5 bases). The CDR3 is made up of 14 amino acids. The ends were cut back, 4 bases at V and 2 bases at J, with 9 bases in the middle. Germline values: CDR1 SGDLS, CDR2 YYNGEE. Written as DNA, the CDR3 is TGTGCCAGCAGCACTGGACTTAACACCGGGGAGCTGTTTTTT. Translation: CASSTGLNTGELFF.

CDR3 residues: CASSLGGSGNTEAFF. For the CDR3, the DNA is TGTGCCAGCAGTTTGGGGGGGAGCGGGAACACTGAAGCTTTCTTT. V and J are TRBV28 and TRBJ1-1; weak D call: TRBD1 (5 bases). The CDR3 totals 15 residues. V was clipped by 3 bases and J by 1 base, with 12 bases between them. Germline CDR1 MDHEN, CDR2 SYDVKM.

The chain carries TRBV24-1 and TRBJ2-3; the D gene is possibly TRBD1 (5 bases). This CDR3 spans 12 amino acids. V lost 6 bases to trimming and J lost 4 bases, with 7 bases between them. The germline CDR1 and CDR2 sequences are KGHDR and SFDVKD. The CDR3 DNA sequence: TGTGCCACCAGTAAGGGGCCAGATACGCAGTATTTT. Its translation: CATSKGPDTQYF.

This chain's CDR3 is CASSIPGSGNYGYTF. CDR3 coding DNA: TGTGCCAGCAGCATCCCCGGGTCGGGTAACTATGGCTACACCTTC. This chain connects TRBV7-2 to TRBJ1-2; D call uncertain. The CDR3 length is 15 residues. V was pared by 5 bases and J by 1 base, with 14 bases between. The germline V gene has CDR1 SGHTA and CDR2 FQGNSA.

The chain employs TRBV12-5 and TRBJ2-1; 13 bases match TRBD2. Germline loops: CDR1 LGHNT, CDR2 FRNRAP. The CDR3 is made up of 14 amino acids. Trimming cost V 6 bases and J 10 bases; bases outside gene matches: 6. The CDR3 coding sequence is TGTGCTAGTGGCCCTGGGACTAGCGGGATGGAGCAGTTCTTC. This translates into CASGPGTSGMEQFF.

The rearrangement uses TRBV5-1 and TRBJ2-1, with D perhaps matching TRBD2 (6 bases). The germline V gene encodes CDR1 SGHRS and CDR2 YFSETQ. V lost 0 bases, J lost 7 bases, and 17 bases lay in between. This CDR3 spans 16 amino acids. The CDR3 sequence: CASSLAGRLEVNEQFF. The CDR3 DNA reads TGCGCCAGCAGCTTGGCCGGGAGACTCGAAGTAAATGAGCAGTTCTTC.

The chain carries TRBV19 and TRBJ2-6; 7 bases map to TRBD1. Unmatched junction bases numbered 12, after V lost 7 bases and J lost 3 bases. CDR3 length equals 17 residues. The germline gives CDR1 LNHDA, CDR2 SQIVND (reference sequence). The CDR3 loop reads CASTRTGMSGGANVLTF. The CDR3 bases are TGTGCCAGTACCCGGACAGGTATGAGTGGTGGGGCCAACGTCCTGACTTTC.

The V gene is TRBV21-1, the J gene TRBJ2-5; the D segment call TRBD2 is taken from the table without a DNA check. TRBV21-1 represents a pseudogene. The CDR3 length is 15 residues. The CDR3 spells CASIVLAGVRETQYF. In nucleotides, the CDR3 is TGTGCCAGCATTGTACTAGCGGGAGTTAGAGAGACCCAGTACTTC.

The gene calls are TRBV28 and TRBJ2-5; D gene unclear. Germline assignment: CDR1 MDHEN and CDR2 SYDVKM. The CDR3 runs 14 residues. With 3 bases removed from V and 5 bases from J, the gap between germline ends came to 13 bases. As DNA, the CDR3 is TGTGCCAGCAGTTTTCGACTTCGGCGGGAGACCCAGTACTTC. Protein: CASSFRLRRETQYF.

V is TRBV9 and J is TRBJ2-3, with 9 nucleotides matching TRBD2. V lost 4 bases and J lost 5; bases outside the gene matches: 11. The CDR3 contains 16 residues. The germline gives CDR1 SGDLS, CDR2 YYNGEE. Written as DNA, the CDR3 is TGTGCCAGCAGCTCACTGGCGGGAGGGGGGGGAGATACGCAGTATTTT. Amino acid sequence: CASSSLAGGGGDTQYF.

This CDR3 reads CASSPAGANTEAFF. The DNA for the CDR3 is TGTGCCAGCAGTCCCGCTGGGGCGAACACTGAAGCTTTCTTT. This chain uses TRBV6-2 or TRBV6-3 with TRBJ1-1; D may be TRBD1 (5 bases). The CDR3 extends over 14 amino acids. Germline V gene sequence: CDR1 MNHEY, CDR2 SVGEGT. V lost 5 bases, J lost 1 base, and 11 bases lay in between.

The rearrangement links TRBV3-1 (or the pseudogene TRBV3-2) to TRBJ1-5, with D unresolved. Germline CDR1 is LGHDT and CDR2 is YNNKEL (reference sequence). The CDR3 extends over 14 amino acids. V lost 11 bases and J 0 bases, leaving 14 bases between the germline ends. CDR3 amino acids: CAGRGFYSNQPQHF. The CDR3 DNA follows: TGTGCCGGCCGGGGATTTTATAGCAATCAGCCCCAGCATTTT.

This clone is classed as medium-sized. This chain connects TRBV11-1 to TRBJ2-7, with 14 bases aligning to TRBD2. V lost 3 bases and J lost 2; bases outside the gene matches: 3. The CDR3 length is 16 residues. Germline assignment: CDR1 SGHAT and CDR2 FQDESV (reference sequence). This CDR3 is CASSFPGLAGAYEQYF. In DNA, the CDR3 is TGTGCCAGCAGCTTCCCGGGACTAGCGGGGGCCTACGAGCAGTACTTC.